This T cell receptor beta chain was identified during a study of T cell changes during pregnancy in multiple sclerosis. Trimming stripped 2 bases from V and 0 bases from J, with 11 bases between. This CDR3 is 16 amino acids long. The germline V gene encodes CDR1 SNHLY and CDR2 FYNNEI. Method: immunoSEQ multiplex PCR; TCRdb's copy keeps in-frame clones and lacks some. In the table there are around 80,000 clones, about 95% of which are singletons. A single count supports this clone. This chain links TRBV2 with TRBJ1-5; the D gene is possibly TRBD1 (5 bases). The sequence was collected from a female donor with multiple sclerosis, enrolled in a pregnancy study. The sample here was peripheral blood, taken in the second trimester of pregnancy. The CDR3 spells CASSESGEYSNQPQHF. DNA for the CDR3: TGTGCCAGCAGTGAATCGGGGGAGTATAGCAATCAGCCCCAGCATTTT.